Below are 2 T cell receptor beta chains sequenced from a single sample in a study of graft-versus-host responses after intestinal transplantation. The data were produced by immunoSEQ multiplex PCR, yet TCRdb's version contains in-frame clones alone and is incomplete. The sample shows under 7,500 clones, about a quarter of them seen only once. Sample: alloreactive CD4+ T cells from a mixed lymphocyte reaction culture, taken before intestinal transplant. Described subset: CFSE-low proliferating T cells sorted from roughly six-day pre-transplant mixed lymphocyte reaction (GvH or HvG direction). The receptors derive from a human patient who received an intestinal transplant.

This clone is medium-sized in the sample. The chain couples TRBV7-2 to TRBJ1-2; a weak D match, TRBD1 (5 bases). Germline V gene data show CDR1 as SGHTA and CDR2 as FQGNSA. The germline V and J ends were trimmed by 1 base and 3 bases, with 9 bases remaining between them. This CDR3 has 14 amino acids. CDR3 sequence reads: CASSLDGGYYGYTF. CDR3 nucleotides: TGTGCCAGCAGCTTAGATGGGGGGTACTATGGCTACACCTTC.

The genes are TRBV5-1 and TRBJ2-7; D may be TRBD1 or TRBD2 (5 bases each). The CDR3 has 15 amino acids. Per germline, CDR1 SGHRS and CDR2 YFSETQ. V gave up 0 bases and J gave up 5 bases, with 15 bases separating them. CDR3 in DNA: TGCGCCAGCAGCTTGGCCTTGGGGGTCGTCCACGAGCAGTACTTC. This sequence encodes CASSLALGVVHEQYF. Variable domain in full (rest from reference TRBV5-1 and TRBJ2-7): KAGVTQTPRYLIKTRGQQVTLSCSPISGHRSVSWYQQTPGQGLQFLFEYFSETQRNKGNFPGRFSGRQFSNSRSEMNVSTLELGDSALYLCASSLALGVVHEQYFGPGTRLTVT.